This is a list of T cell receptor beta chains from one sample in a study of blood T cell repertoires in COVID-19. Sequencing was performed with immunoSEQ multiplex PCR; in TCRdb, only in-frame clones are kept and a portion is missing. The data hold roughly 30,000 clones, with 90% observed a single time. Sample: peripheral blood. All receptors come from a man in his 60s with active COVID-19. Both conserved end residues are part of each CDR3. A D gene is named only where the DNA matches it firmly. Not every row has a clone size; where given, it reads once, few, many or a size class.

CDR3 DNA: TGTGCCAGCAGTTACTCGGAGGGGGCGGAGACCCAGTACTTC
CDR3 protein: CASSYSEGAETQYF
clone size: -
J gene: TRBJ2-5
D gene: -
V gene: TRBV6-5

CDR3 DNA: TGTGCCAGCAGTACCCGGACAGGGGGCGCGGGGGGCTACACCTTC
CDR3 protein: CASSTRTGGAGGYTF
clone size: -
J gene: TRBJ1-2
D gene: TRBD1
V gene: TRBV6-5

CDR3 DNA: TGTGCCAGCAGCTTAGTAGGTAGCGGGGCTCAAAGATCTGGATACGAGCAGTACTTC
CDR3 protein: CASSLVGSGAQRSGYEQYF
clone size: -
J gene: TRBJ2-7
D gene: TRBD2
V gene: TRBV11-2

CDR3 DNA: TGTGCCAGCACAGGGCCCCTCCCCATGAACACTGAAGCTTTCTTT
CDR3 protein: CASTGPLPMNTEAFF
clone size: -
J gene: TRBJ1-1
D gene: -
V gene: TRBV2

CDR3 DNA: TGTGCCTGTAACCCTAGGGGCTCCTACAATGAGCAGTTCTTC
CDR3 protein: CACNPRGSYNEQFF
clone size: -
J gene: TRBJ2-1
D gene: -
V gene: TRBV30

CDR3 DNA: TGTGCCAGCAGCTTAGCGTACCGTTCTAGGGGAGGAAACACCATATATTTT
CDR3 protein: CASSLAYRSRGGNTIYF
clone size: -
J gene: TRBJ1-3
D gene: -
V gene: TRBV7-6

CDR3 DNA: TGTGCCAGCAGAACCGGTCGTACCGGGGAGCTGTTTTTT
CDR3 protein: CASRTGRTGELFF
clone size: -
J gene: TRBJ2-2
D gene: -
V gene: TRBV2

CDR3 DNA: TGTGCCAGCAGTTCCCAGCTAGCGGGGGGGCAAGAGACCCAGTACTTC
CDR3 protein: CASSSQLAGGQETQYF
clone size: -
J gene: TRBJ2-5
D gene: TRBD2
V gene: TRBV28

CDR3 DNA: TGTGCCAGCTCCCCAGGTTCCAGGGGGAACACTGAAGCTTTCTTT
CDR3 protein: CASSPGSRGNTEAFF
clone size: -
J gene: TRBJ1-1
D gene: -
V gene: TRBV18

CDR3 DNA: TGCGCCAGCAGTGAGTACTGGAGGGGTCGCCACGAGACCCAGTACTTC
CDR3 protein: CASSEYWRGRHETQYF
clone size: -
J gene: TRBJ2-5
D gene: -
V gene: TRBV10-2

CDR3 DNA: TGTGCCAAGGACATAATCACTGAAGCTTTCTTT
CDR3 protein: CAKDIITEAFF
clone size: -
J gene: TRBJ1-1
D gene: -
V gene: TRBV30

CDR3 DNA: TGTGCCAGCTCACCACCGGGACAGGGTTACGAGCAGTACTTC
CDR3 protein: CASSPPGQGYEQYF
clone size: -
J gene: TRBJ2-7
D gene: TRBD1
V gene: TRBV18

CDR3 DNA: TGTGCCAGCAGCCCCCTACAGGGGGCCACTGAAGCTTTCTTT
CDR3 protein: CASSPLQGATEAFF
clone size: -
J gene: TRBJ1-1
D gene: TRBD1
V gene: TRBV7-7

CDR3 DNA: TGTGCCAGCAGTTTCCTTACCGGGGAGCTGTTTTTT
CDR3 protein: CASSFLTGELFF
clone size: -
J gene: TRBJ2-2
D gene: -
V gene: TRBV6-2/TRBV6-3

CDR3 DNA: TGTGCCAGCAGCCAACACACAGGGTTGCAAGAGACCCAGTACTTC
CDR3 protein: CASSQHTGLQETQYF
clone size: -
J gene: TRBJ2-5
D gene: -
V gene: TRBV4-2

CDR3 DNA: TGTGCCAGCAGCGAGGACAGGGTTCGAAACACCATATATTTT
CDR3 protein: CASSEDRVRNTIYF
clone size: -
J gene: TRBJ1-3
D gene: TRBD1
V gene: TRBV3-1/TRBV3-2

CDR3 DNA: TGTGCCAGCACCCTGGGGCCTGGCGGACAGCCCCAGCATTTT
CDR3 protein: CASTLGPGGQPQHF
clone size: -
J gene: TRBJ1-5
D gene: -
V gene: TRBV6-5

CDR3 DNA: TGTGCCAGCACACGACAGGGTACAACTAATGAAAAACTGTTTTTT
CDR3 protein: CASTRQGTTNEKLFF
clone size: -
J gene: TRBJ1-4
D gene: TRBD1
V gene: TRBV6-5

CDR3 DNA: TGTGCCAGCTCACCGCGGGGCGTACCTAACTATGGCTACACCTTC
CDR3 protein: CASSPRGVPNYGYTF
clone size: -
J gene: TRBJ1-2
D gene: -
V gene: TRBV18

CDR3 DNA: TGTGCCAGCAGCTTAAGATCCGGACAGGGAGGGAGTCGGGCTTTCTTT
CDR3 protein: CASSLRSGQGGSRAFF
clone size: -
J gene: TRBJ1-1
D gene: TRBD1
V gene: TRBV11-1

CDR3 DNA: TGTGCCAGTAGTATTTTTAGGGACTTTAGGGAAAAACTGTTTTTT
CDR3 protein: CASSIFRDFREKLFF
clone size: -
J gene: TRBJ1-4
D gene: -
V gene: TRBV19

CDR3 DNA: TGTGCCAGCACCAGGGGAGAGACTGAAGCTTTCTTT
CDR3 protein: CASTRGETEAFF
clone size: -
J gene: TRBJ1-1
D gene: -
V gene: TRBV3-1/TRBV3-2

CDR3 DNA: TGTGCCAGCAGCTCTGGACTAGCGGGGAGCTACGAGCAGTACTTC
CDR3 protein: CASSSGLAGSYEQYF
clone size: -
J gene: TRBJ2-7
D gene: TRBD2
V gene: TRBV5-5

CDR3 DNA: TGTGCCAGCAGCGTGACAGGGGACATCCACGAGCAGTACTTC
CDR3 protein: CASSVTGDIHEQYF
clone size: -
J gene: TRBJ2-7
D gene: TRBD1
V gene: TRBV9

CDR3 DNA: TGTGCCAGCAGCTTCAGGGACTTGACCTACGAGCAGTACTTC
CDR3 protein: CASSFRDLTYEQYF
clone size: -
J gene: TRBJ2-7
D gene: -
V gene: TRBV7-9

CDR3 DNA: TGTGCCAGCAGTGAGTGGGGGGAAAACATTCAGTACTTC
CDR3 protein: CASSEWGENIQYF
clone size: -
J gene: TRBJ2-4
D gene: -
V gene: TRBV2

CDR3 DNA: TGTGCCAGCAGCCCTCACGCCAGGGTCAACGAGCAGTACTTC
CDR3 protein: CASSPHARVNEQYF
clone size: -
J gene: TRBJ2-7
D gene: -
V gene: TRBV14

CDR3 DNA: TGTGCCACCCGAAGAGGGCCTGGAAACACCATATATTTT
CDR3 protein: CATRRGPGNTIYF
clone size: -
J gene: TRBJ1-3
D gene: -
V gene: TRBV24-1

CDR3 DNA: TGTGCCAGCTCACTTAACCCGGGAAGAGACGAGCAGTACTTC
CDR3 protein: CASSLNPGRDEQYF
clone size: once
J gene: TRBJ2-7
D gene: -
V gene: TRBV18

CDR3 DNA: TGTGCCAGTAGTCAGATCGCCAGGGCAGAACAGCCCCAGCATTTT
CDR3 protein: CASSQIARAEQPQHF
clone size: -
J gene: TRBJ1-5
D gene: -
V gene: TRBV19

CDR3 DNA: TGTGCCAGCACCTGGGGAGGACAACACACAGATACGCAGTATTTT
CDR3 protein: CASTWGGQHTDTQYF
clone size: -
J gene: TRBJ2-3
D gene: -
V gene: TRBV13

CDR3 DNA: TGTGCCTCCTCACAGGGGGCGCGTGAAAAACTGTTTTTT
CDR3 protein: CASSQGAREKLFF
clone size: -
J gene: TRBJ1-4
D gene: TRBD1
V gene: TRBV10-3

CDR3 DNA: TGTGCCAGCAGCGTTGGGGCCCCCTACGAGCAGTACTTC
CDR3 protein: CASSVGAPYEQYF
clone size: -
J gene: TRBJ2-7
D gene: -
V gene: TRBV9